This T cell receptor beta chain was recovered during a study of blood T cell repertoires in COVID-19. CDR1 MNHEY and CDR2 SVGAGI come from the germline V gene. There are 16 residues in the CDR3. Method: immunoSEQ multiplex PCR; TCRdb's copy keeps in-frame clones and lacks some. This table has about 75,000 clones, 75% to 85% appearing once. Concerning this clone: One junction end disagrees with the germline gene, perhaps due to a read error.

The sequence came from a woman aged 45-65 years with acute or convalescent COVID-19. Sample: peripheral blood. This sequence joins TRBV6-5 and TRBJ1-2, with 9 bases fitting TRBD1. The CDR3, as DNA: TGTGCCAGCAGTTCCTTAACAGGGGGCGGTAACAATGGCTACACCTTC. Protein product: CASSSLTGGGNNGYTF.